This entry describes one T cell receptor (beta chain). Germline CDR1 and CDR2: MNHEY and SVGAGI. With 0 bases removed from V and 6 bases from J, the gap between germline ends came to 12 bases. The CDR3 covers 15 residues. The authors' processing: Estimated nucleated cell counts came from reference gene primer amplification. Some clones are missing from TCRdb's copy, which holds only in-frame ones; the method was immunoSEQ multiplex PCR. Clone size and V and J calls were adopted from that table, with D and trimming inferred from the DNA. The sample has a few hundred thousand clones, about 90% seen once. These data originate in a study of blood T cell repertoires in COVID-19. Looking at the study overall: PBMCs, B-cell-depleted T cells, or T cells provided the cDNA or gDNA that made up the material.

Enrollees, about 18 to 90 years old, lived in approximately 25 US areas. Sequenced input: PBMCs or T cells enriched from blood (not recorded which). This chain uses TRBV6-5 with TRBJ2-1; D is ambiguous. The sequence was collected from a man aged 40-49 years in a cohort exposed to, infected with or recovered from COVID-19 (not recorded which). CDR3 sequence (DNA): TGTGCCAGCAGTTACTCGATCGCCCGAGGCAATGAGCAGTTCTTC. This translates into CASSYSIARGNEQFF.